What follows is one T cell receptor beta chain and its context. The antigen it binds to is not known. It has no much larger one-base neighbor in the sample; base qualities were not kept. The data derive from a study of Ad26.COV2.S vaccination and SARS-CoV-2 variants (dated by TCRdb to the early 2020s). Context from the whole study: Vaccine-arm donors came from COV1001, a multicentre, randomized, double-blind, placebo-controlled phase I-IIa trial of Ad26.COV2.S in healthy adults. Trial participants were randomized into five groups of five: low-dose or high-dose Ad26.COV2.S given once or twice, or placebo on both occasions. Ad26.COV2.S was administered intramuscularly at 5 x 10^10 or 1 x 10^11 viral particles, either as a single shot or as two shots given 56 days apart. The specificity and breadth of SARS-CoV-2-reactive T cell receptors after Ad26.COV2.S vaccination were assessed by TCRbeta repertoire sequencing. The TCR-sequenced set comprised around 30 samples: some 20 Ad26.COV2.S vaccine recipients, 5 placebo recipients and 8 SARS-CoV-2 convalescent individuals. Investigators remained blinded to trial group allocation during experiments and outcome assessment. Overall study results and their limits: After vaccination, spike-specific CD8+ and CD4+ T cell responses were reported to show substantial breadth. Vaccine and placebo recipients had comparable non-spike TCR breadth, which fits with the vaccine containing only spike. The authors noted that total T cell responses may have been underestimated by the TCR breadth and depth analyses. Compared with placebo recipients, Ad26.COV2.S recipients showed higher spike-specific TCR breadth (P = 0.0014). Comparing responses between vaccine doses or regimens was not something the study was powered to do.

Based on the germline V gene (reference sequence), the CDR1 and CDR2 sequences are LGHDT and YNNKEL. The CDR3 starts with the cysteine, ends with the phenylalanine, and has 13 residues. The read is trimmed to its CDR3 DNA, 39 bases read in frame from base 1. Between the V and J ends, shortened by 3 bases and 2 bases respectively, the junction contains 8 bases. The immunoSEQ Assay was used to sequence TCRbeta CDR3 regions. After extraction, genomic DNA underwent amplification by bias-controlled multiplex PCR, followed by high-throughput sequencing. Concerning the study's data processing: To quantify the absolute abundance of each unique TCRbeta CDR3 region, sequences were collapsed and filtered. Usable DNA was measured by amplifying reference genes present in all nucleated cells, and TCRbeta template counts were normalized to that usable DNA to estimate T cell fraction. Repertoire TCRs were annotated as SARS-CoV-2-specific by exact matching of V gene, CDR3 amino acid sequence and J gene to a known reactive TCR set. The reference SARS-CoV-2 TCR set was derived from MIRA and filtered for enrichment in COVID-19-positive ImmuneCODE repertoires, a step that removed public or cross-reactive TCRs. Based on the MIRA antigens, annotated TCRs were further analysed at the level of specific ORF or position within ORF. Breadth was defined as annotated unique rearrangements over total unique productive rearrangements; depth was the summed frequency of those rearrangements. TCR breadth was compared between groups using two-sided Wilcoxon rank-sum tests. TCRdb's version of the immuneACCESS table is confined to in-frame rearrangements and falls short of the full clone set. An unresolved V gene accounts for under half of the shortfall where checked; the remainder is of unknown origin. Clonal size and the V and J genes are those of that table, whereas D and trimming came from the DNA. The sample contains 400,000 to 450,000 clones, 90% of them found a single time. In total, the top ten clones hold 9.5% to 15% of the sample.

What this sample's treatment or condition label stands for: around 19 received Ad26.COV2.S at low or high dose, single or two shots; about 5 received placebo; per-sample allocation not given. Repertoires of vaccine and placebo recipients were sequenced from samples taken on day 63 after the first injection. Between 29 July and 7 August 2020, Cohort 1b enrolled about 27 adults aged 18-55 years at one site in Boston, USA. Ad26.COV2.S was a replication-incompetent adenovirus type 26 vector that expressed a prefusion-stabilized SARS-CoV-2 spike protein derived from the original Wuhan strain. This receptor was obtained from a person aged 18-60 years who received the Ad26.COV2.S COVID-19 vaccine or a placebo. The V and J genes are TRBV3-1 (or the pseudogene TRBV3-2) and TRBJ2-7, with no confidently assigned D gene. Here the sequenced sample was peripheral blood, taken in a trial of Ad26.COV2.S vaccine versus placebo. The CDR3 in this case is CASSHVRPYEQYF. In nucleotides, the sequence is TGTGCCAGCAGCCACGTTCGGCCCTACGAGCAGTACTTC.